This is a list of T cell receptor beta chains from one sample in a study of T cell repertoires in cytomegalovirus infection. TCRdb re-called the reads with MiXCR, one entry per CDR3 protein. The profile covers 200,000 to 250,000 distinct CDR3 sequences, with approximately 22% appearing a single time and 15% to 20% taken by the ten largest. Sequenced: CD8+ T cells from PBMCs. The receptors originated from a human donor in good health (CMV status not recorded). Some clones in this sample may be carry-over from other donors' samples. Each CDR3 is given with its conserved first and last residue. The order of the fields is D gene, V gene, clone size, J gene, CDR3 DNA, CDR3 protein. A D gene is named only where the DNA matches it firmly. A row's size may be missing; if present it is once, few, many or a size class.

>TRBD2|TRBV7-9|few|TRBJ2-7
TGTGCCAGCAGCCCTCGACTAGCGGGGAACGAGCAGTACTTC
CASSPRLAGNEQYF
>-|TRBV5-1|few|TRBJ2-1
TGCGCCAGCAGCTCGGGACGGAGCTCCTACAATGAGCAGTTCTTC
CASSSGRSSYNEQFF
>TRBD1|TRBV7-3|few|TRBJ2-1
TGTGCCAGCAGCTTAGGGCCGGACAGGGTTCCCTTCAATGAGCAGTTCTTC
CASSLGPDRVPFNEQFF
>TRBD1|TRBV5-6|few|TRBJ2-7
TGTGCCAGCAGCGAGGGACAGCTTTTATACGAGCAGTACTTC
CASSEGQLLYEQYF
>-|TRBV6-2/TRBV6-3|few|TRBJ2-3
TGTGCCAGCAGTTTGACAGCGAGAGATACGCAGTATTTT
CASSLTARDTQYF
>-|TRBV7-8|many|TRBJ1-3
TGTGCCAGCAGCTCCAGCAGCTCTGGAAACACCATATATTTT
CASSSSSSGNTIYF
>TRBD2|TRBV19|-|TRBJ2-2
TGTGCCAGTAGTAGCGGGAGGGGAGGTTACACCGGGGAGCTGTTTTTT
CASSSGRGGYTGELFF
>-|TRBV7-8|many|TRBJ2-3
TGTGCCAGCAGCACATGGGGGCGCACAGATACGCAGTATTTT
CASSTWGRTDTQYF
>-|TRBV27|few|TRBJ1-5
TGTGCCAGCAGTCCTAGGGCCGGGGGTAATCAGCCCCAGCATTTT
CASSPRAGGNQPQHF
>TRBD2|TRBV20-1|-|TRBJ2-7
TGCAGTGCTAGAGTCGGACTAGCGGTGAGCTCCTACGAGCAGTACTTC
CSARVGLAVSSYEQYF
>-|TRBV20-1|few|TRBJ2-1
TGCAGTGCTAGAGATATCGAGGGGCAGTTCTTC
CSARDIEGQFF
>-|TRBV4-1|many|TRBJ1-5
TGCGCCAGCAGCCATGGGGGTCCCCTTAGCAATCAGCCCCAGCATTTT
CASSHGGPLSNQPQHF
>-|TRBV12-3/TRBV12-4|-|TRBJ2-3
TGTGCCAGCAGTTGGGGGATTAGCACAGATACGCAGTATTTT
CASSWGISTDTQYF
>-|TRBV10-3|-|TRBJ1-1
TGTGCCATCTCTACGGGGGGGATCACTGAAGCTTTCTTT
CAISTGGITEAFF
>TRBD1|TRBV10-3|few|TRBJ2-7
TGTGCCATCAGTGCCGGGACAGGTCCCTACGAGCAGTACTTC
CAISAGTGPYEQYF
>TRBD1|TRBV19|few|TRBJ1-1
TGTGCCACCCTATCAGGACAGGCGAACACTGAAGCTTTCTTT
CATLSGQANTEAFF
>-|TRBV19|few|TRBJ1-1
TGTGCCAGTAGTATAGGTCCCTATGGGAACACTGAAGCTTTCTTT
CASSIGPYGNTEAFF